This T cell receptor beta chain stems from a study of OX40 agonist ivuxolimab in advanced cancers. Using immunoSEQ multiplex PCR, the repertoire was profiled, and TCRdb retains in-frame clones only, with some absent. The sample lists approximately 68,000 clones; roughly 84% were seen once. For this clone: As yet, its antigen is unknown.

Notes on the study in general: Mean expanded clone counts were higher in CD8+ than CD4+ T cells. At 0.1 to 3.0 mg/kg and by week 6, CD4+ and CD8+ T cells in the blood had expanded clonally.

The source material was CD4+ or CD8+ T cells sorted from blood, sampled in a trial of the OX40 agonist ivuxolimab. This TCR derives from an adult with an advanced solid tumor such as melanoma, head and neck, liver or kidney cancer.

The CDR3: CASGRGTSDWNEQFF. The DNA of the CDR3 is TGTGCTAGTGGGAGGGGGACTAGCGACTGGAATGAGCAGTTCTTC. The gene calls are TRBV12-5 and TRBJ2-1, with TRBD2 matching over 10 bases. The CDR3 is made up of 15 amino acids. The germline V gene has CDR1 LGHNT and CDR2 FRNRAP. The J segment lost 7 bases and the V segment lost 6 bases, leaving 9 bases of the junction unmatched.